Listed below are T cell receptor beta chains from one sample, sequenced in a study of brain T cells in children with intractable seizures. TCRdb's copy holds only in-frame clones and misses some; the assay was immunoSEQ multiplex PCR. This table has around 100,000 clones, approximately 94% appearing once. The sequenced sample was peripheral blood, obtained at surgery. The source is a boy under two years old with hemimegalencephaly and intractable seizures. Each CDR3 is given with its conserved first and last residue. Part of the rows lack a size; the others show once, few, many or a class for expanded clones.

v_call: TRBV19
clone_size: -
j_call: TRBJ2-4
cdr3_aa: CASSLPFGLARDNIQYF

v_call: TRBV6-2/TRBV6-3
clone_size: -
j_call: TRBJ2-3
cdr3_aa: CASSYFRGSYRLDTQYF

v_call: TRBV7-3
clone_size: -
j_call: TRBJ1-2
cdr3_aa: CASSLTGEVDTF

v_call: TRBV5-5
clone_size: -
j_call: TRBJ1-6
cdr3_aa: CASRPKLSSYNSPLHF

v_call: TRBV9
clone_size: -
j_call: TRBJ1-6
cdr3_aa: CASSGDRVNSPLHF

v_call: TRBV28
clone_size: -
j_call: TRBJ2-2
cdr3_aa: CASSLSRIRTGELFF

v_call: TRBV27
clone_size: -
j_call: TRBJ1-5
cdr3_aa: CASSGRTGHQPQHF

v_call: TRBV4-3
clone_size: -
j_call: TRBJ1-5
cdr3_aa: CASSHQGLEGPVCWPQHF

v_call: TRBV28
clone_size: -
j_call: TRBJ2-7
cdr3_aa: CASSPEGTGGYEQYF

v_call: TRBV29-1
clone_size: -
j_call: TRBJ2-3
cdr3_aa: CSVDPVLAGFTDTQYF

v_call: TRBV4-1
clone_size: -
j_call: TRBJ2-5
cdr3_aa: CASSQDGAGGEETQYF

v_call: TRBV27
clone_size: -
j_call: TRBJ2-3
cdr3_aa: CASTYLGGTDTQYF

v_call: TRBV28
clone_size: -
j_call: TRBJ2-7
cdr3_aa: CASSPRREINEQYF

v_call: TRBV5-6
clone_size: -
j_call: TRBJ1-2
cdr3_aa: CASSLGQNYGYTF

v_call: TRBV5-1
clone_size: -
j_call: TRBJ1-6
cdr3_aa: CASSLAGTGGSPLHF

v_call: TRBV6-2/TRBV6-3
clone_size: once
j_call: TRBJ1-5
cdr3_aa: CASSYALGDQPQHF

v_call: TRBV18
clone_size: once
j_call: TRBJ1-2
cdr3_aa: CASSPLGAANYGYTF

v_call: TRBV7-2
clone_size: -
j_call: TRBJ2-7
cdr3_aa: CASSLAGVYEQYF

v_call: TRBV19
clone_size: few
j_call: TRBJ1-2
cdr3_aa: CASTPAGNGYGYTF

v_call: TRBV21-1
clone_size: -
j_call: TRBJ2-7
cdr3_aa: CASSDVGQGGREQYF

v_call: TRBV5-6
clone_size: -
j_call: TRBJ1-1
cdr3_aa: CASSNRQGYDTEAFF

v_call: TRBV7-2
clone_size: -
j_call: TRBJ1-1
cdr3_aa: CASSPDTMGVTEAFF

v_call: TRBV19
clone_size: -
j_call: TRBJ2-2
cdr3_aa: CASSIVGAGELFF

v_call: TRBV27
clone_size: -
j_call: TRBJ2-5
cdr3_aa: CASSLFGKETQYF

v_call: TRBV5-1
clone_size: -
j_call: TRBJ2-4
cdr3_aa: CASSFWTGGIQYF

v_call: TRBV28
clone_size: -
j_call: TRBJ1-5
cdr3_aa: CASTFRVSSNQPQHF

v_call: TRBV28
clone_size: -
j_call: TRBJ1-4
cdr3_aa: CASSFVGRNEKLFF

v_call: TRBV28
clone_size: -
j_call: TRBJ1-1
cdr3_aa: CASSLSGGARNTEAFF

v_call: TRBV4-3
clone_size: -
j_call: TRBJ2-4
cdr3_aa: CASSQDVGGTKNIQYF

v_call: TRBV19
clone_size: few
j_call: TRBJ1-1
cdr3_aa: CASSKGNTEAFF

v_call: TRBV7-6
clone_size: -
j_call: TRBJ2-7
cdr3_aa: CASTPPSRSYEQYF

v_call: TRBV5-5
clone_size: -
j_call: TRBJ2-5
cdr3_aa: CASSSLRLNQETQYF

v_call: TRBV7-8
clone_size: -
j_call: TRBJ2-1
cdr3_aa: CASSSGTGGIDEQFF

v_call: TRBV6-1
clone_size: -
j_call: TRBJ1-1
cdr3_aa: CASSEAVNTEAFF

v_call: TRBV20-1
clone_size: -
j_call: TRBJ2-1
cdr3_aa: CSAPERERQFF

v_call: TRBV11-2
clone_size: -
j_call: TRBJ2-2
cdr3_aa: CASSQVRGAGELFF

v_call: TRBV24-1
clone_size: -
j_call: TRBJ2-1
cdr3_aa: CATSGRRGGRSSSYNEQFF

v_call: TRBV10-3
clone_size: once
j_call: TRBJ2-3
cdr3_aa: CAISEREMTDTQYF

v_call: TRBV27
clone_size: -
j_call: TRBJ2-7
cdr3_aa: CASRNRTGGNEQYF

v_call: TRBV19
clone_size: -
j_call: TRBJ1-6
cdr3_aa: CASSTEGSYNSPLHF

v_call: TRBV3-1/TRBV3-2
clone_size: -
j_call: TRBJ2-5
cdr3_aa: CASSPPDNQETQYF

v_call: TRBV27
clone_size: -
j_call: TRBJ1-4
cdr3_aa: CASRSLTGENEKLFF

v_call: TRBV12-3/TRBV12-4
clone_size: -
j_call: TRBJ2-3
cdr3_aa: CASSPGADTQYF

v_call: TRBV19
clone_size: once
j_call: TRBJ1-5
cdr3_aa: CASSIGRNSNQPQHF